The sequence of this TCR beta chain was determined in a study of PD-1 blockade in classical Hodgkin lymphoma. Relapses following autologous stem cell transplantation were seen in all patients, with brentuximab vedotin exposure varying. CDR3 length equals 17 residues. V dropped 1 base and J dropped 3; count of bases not matched to a gene: 7. Germline V CDR1 and CDR2: SEHNR, FQNEAQ (reference sequence). The method was immunoSEQ multiplex PCR; TCRdb's version includes in-frame clones alone and lacks a portion of them. The sample has 50,000 to 65,000 clones, 88% seen once. The starting material was peripheral blood mononuclear cells (PBMCs), obtained before the second cycle of nivolumab. This sequence was found in a human donor with classical Hodgkin lymphoma. The chain has TRBV7-9 and TRBJ2-2; 8 bases are shared with TRBD1. The CDR3 is CASSLGSGGAYTGELFF. The CDR3 bases are TGTGCCAGCAGCTTAGGTTCAGGGGGCGCCTACACCGGGGAGCTGTTTTTT.